The 27 T cell receptor beta chains given below trace back to one sample, sequenced in a study of shared clonotypes between healthy human individuals. Some clones are missing from TCRdb's copy, which holds only in-frame ones; the method was immunoSEQ multiplex PCR. The repertoire consists of hundreds of thousands of clones, with approximately 73% occurring once and the leading ten covering around 2%. Sequenced: memory CD4+ T cells sorted from blood. The subset is: CD45RA-negative fraction. Receptor source: a woman younger than 45 in good health.

The chain carries TRBV2 and TRBJ2-7; no firm D call. The CDR3 has 11 residues. Germline V gene sequence: CDR1 SNHLY, CDR2 FYNNEI. V was trimmed by 7 bases and J by 3 bases, leaving 7 bases between them. CDR3 sequence: CASIRDYEQYF. CDR3 DNA sequence: TGTGCCAGCATAAGGGACTACGAGCAGTACTTC.

The genes are TRBV6-5 and TRBJ2-1; 11 bases align to TRBD2. Germline values: CDR1 MNHEY, CDR2 SVGAGI. The J segment lost 10 bases and the V segment lost 5 bases, leaving 1 base of the junction unmatched. The CDR3 covers 12 residues. The CDR3 loop reads CASSRTSGEQFF. The CDR3 DNA reads TGTGCCAGCAGTCGGACTAGCGGGGAGCAGTTCTTC.

This clone showed up many times. The V gene is TRBV10-2, the J gene TRBJ2-5, with a tentative D call TRBD2 (6 bases). The V end lost 6 bases, the J end lost 7 bases, and 12 bases lay between the germline ends. In germline, CDR1 is WSHSY, CDR2 SAAADI. The CDR3 covers 12 residues. The CDR3 DNA follows: TGCGCCAGCAGACCCGGGAGCGGGACCCAGTACTTC. It encodes CASRPGSGTQYF.

The chain uses TRBV6-1 and TRBJ1-5, with D hard to call. The CDR3 sequence is 14 residues long. Trimming left V 0 bases short and J 6 bases short, with 9 bases between. CDR1 and CDR2 (germline): MNHNS, SASEGT. CDR3 nucleotides: TGTGCCAGCAGTGAAGCAGTAGTTGCTCAGCCCCAGCATTTT. It specifies CASSEAVVAQPQHF.

This chain uses TRBV6-6 with TRBJ2-1; D unresolved. Trimming stripped 0 bases from V and 8 bases from J, with 11 bases between. Germline loops: CDR1 MNHNY, CDR2 SVGAGI (reference sequence). The CDR3 totals 14 residues. Written as DNA, the CDR3 is TGTGCCAGCAGTTACTCGGGTCTTACGGATGAGCAGTTCTTC. Translating it yields CASSYSGLTDEQFF.

In this sample, this clone turned up once. The chain employs TRBV5-1 and TRBJ2-7; D may match TRBD1 or TRBD2 (5 bases each). Trimming removed 0 bases from V and 2 bases from J, with 12 bases in between. Germline loops: CDR1 SGHRS, CDR2 YFSETQ. The CDR3 spans 15 residues. CDR3 sequence (DNA): TGCGCCAGCAGCTTGGAGAGGGACCGAACCTACGAGCAGTACTTC. It encodes CASSLERDRTYEQYF.

The J gene is TRBJ2-3, the V gene TRBV15; no definite D call. Deletions cut 6 bases from V and 1 base from J, with 8 bases between. Per the germline V gene, CDR1 is LNHNV and CDR2 is YYDKDF (reference sequence). The CDR3 totals 13 residues. The CDR3 sequence is CATRTGGTDTQYF. The CDR3 DNA reads as TGTGCCACCAGAACTGGGGGCACAGATACGCAGTATTTT. Full variable domain (missing parts from reference TRBV15 and TRBJ2-3): DAMVIQNPRYQVTQFGKPVTLSCSQTLNHNVMYWYQQKSSQAPKLLFHYYDKDFNNEADTPDNFQSRRPNTSFCFLDIRSPGLGDTAMYLCATRTGGTDTQYFGPGTRLTVL.

This clone was found once. V and J are TRBV4-2 and TRBJ2-7; unclear D gene. Trimming cost V 8 bases and J 3 bases, with 17 bases left between them. The CDR3 has 14 amino acids. Per germline, CDR1 LGHNA and CDR2 YNFKEQ. CDR3 DNA sequence: TGTGCCAGCCGCCCCAGATCCGGAAACTACGAGCAGTACTTC. Residues: CASRPRSGNYEQYF.

In the case of this clone: This same CDR3 is encoded by further DNA sequences in the sample. This chain uses TRBV14 with TRBJ2-5; D is unclear. Germline V lookup: CDR1 SGHDN, CDR2 FVKESK. V was cut by 1 base and J by 5 bases, with 5 bases left in between. This CDR3 has 12 residues. The CDR3 region has the DNA TGTGCCAGCAGCCAAGTTGCCGAGACCCAGTACTTC. Amino acid sequence: CASSQVAETQYF.

The chain joins TRBV4-2 to TRBJ2-1, with 10 positions matching TRBD2. The germline gives CDR1 LGHNA, CDR2 YNFKEQ. The length of the CDR3 is 17 residues. V gave up 5 bases and J gave up 1 base; unmatched junction bases: 8. CDR3 sequence: CASSTLAGEVSYNEQFF. The DNA of the CDR3 is TGTGCCAGCAGCACCCTAGCGGGAGAAGTATCCTACAATGAGCAGTTCTTC.

The rearrangement links TRBV14 to TRBJ1-1, with no clear D. This CDR3 is 16 amino acids long. Per the germline V gene, CDR1 is SGHDN and CDR2 is FVKESK. Trimming cost V 4 bases and J 4 bases, with 19 bases left between them. In DNA form, the CDR3 reads TGTGCCAGCAGCCTCAAGAATCTAAGGAAGGTCACTGAAGCTTTCTTT. Its protein is CASSLKNLRKVTEAFF.

V gene TRBV27 combines with J gene TRBJ2-1, with 8 positions matching TRBD1. Germline lookup yields CDR1 MNHEY and CDR2 SMNVEV (reference sequence). The V gene end was trimmed by 6 bases and the J gene end by 3 bases; junction bases not matched to a gene: 7. The CDR3 spans 15 residues. The CDR3 DNA sequence: TGTGCCAGCAGGCCAGCCGGGACAGGCTACAATGAGCAGTTCTTC. It specifies CASRPAGTGYNEQFF.

This clone was counted once. This chain links TRBV28 with TRBJ1-1, with D maybe TRBD1 (5 bases). This CDR3 has 13 amino acids. Germline CDR1 MDHEN, CDR2 SYDVKM. V shed 5 bases and J shed 1 base, with 8 bases lying between them. The DNA of the CDR3 is TGTGCCAGCAGTCAGGGAGAGAACACTGAAGCTTTCTTT. It specifies CASSQGENTEAFF. Together with reference TRBV28 and TRBJ1-1, the CDR3 gives the full variable domain: DVKVTQSSRYLVKRTGEKVFLECVQDMDHENMFWYRQDPGLGLRLIYFSYDVKMKEKGDIPEGYSVSREKKERFSLILESASTNQTSMYLCASSQGENTEAFFGQGTRLTVV.

V and J are TRBV19 and TRBJ2-5, with D uncertain. Deletions cut 4 bases from V and 0 bases from J, with 9 bases between. The CDR3 runs 14 residues. Germline-derived CDR1 and CDR2 are LNHDA and SQIVND (reference sequence). CDR3 protein: CASSTGKYQETQYF. The CDR3 DNA is TGTGCCAGTAGTACGGGCAAGTACCAAGAGACCCAGTACTTC.

This chain connects TRBV19 to TRBJ2-4, with D perhaps matching TRBD1 (6 bases). Trimming pared 1 base from V and 2 bases from J, leaving 15 bases between. The CDR3 is 17 residues long. CDR1 is LNHDA and CDR2 is SQIVND in the germline V gene (reference sequence). The CDR3, as DNA: TGTGCCAGTAGTATAGTTGGGCAGGGGAAGACCAAAAACATTCAGTACTTC. Protein product: CASSIVGQGKTKNIQYF.

The CDR3 reads CASIGGRNEQFF. CDR3 in DNA: TGTGCCAGCATTGGGGGGCGGAATGAGCAGTTCTTC. The genes are TRBV27 and TRBJ2-1; D possibly uses TRBD1 or TRBD2 (6 bases each). Per germline, CDR1 MNHEY and CDR2 SMNVEV (reference sequence). CDR3 length: 12 amino acids. Trimming pared 7 bases from V and 7 bases from J, leaving 11 bases between.

A single count supports this clone. This chain connects TRBV11-3 to TRBJ2-3; 14 bases line up with TRBD2. The germline gives CDR1 SGHNT, CDR2 YENEEA. Trimming at V came to 5 bases and at J to 5 bases, leaving 6 bases not matched to a gene. The CDR3 runs to 16 residues. CDR3 DNA: TGTGCCAGCAGCCAGGGACTAGCGGGAGCTAAAGATACGCAGTATTTT. Its translation is CASSQGLAGAKDTQYF.

The V call is TRBV5-4, the J call TRBJ1-1, with TRBD1 as a possible D gene (6 bases). The CDR3 runs to 13 residues. Trimming took off 3 bases at V and 9 bases at J, with 15 bases between the two ends. Germline CDR1 reads SGHNT; CDR2 reads YYREEE (reference sequence). This CDR3 is CASSSKGGAKAFF. CDR3 bases: TGTGCCAGCAGCTCGAAGGGGGGGGCTAAAGCTTTCTTT.

V usage is TRBV6-4 and J usage is TRBJ1-5; D is perhaps TRBD1 (6 bases). The V and J ends lost 2 bases and 4 bases respectively, with 18 bases between them. Germline V lookup: CDR1 MRHNA, CDR2 SNTAGT. The CDR3 loop spans 17 amino acids. This CDR3 reads CASSDPMGGAGNQPQHF. The CDR3 DNA reads TGTGCCAGCAGTGACCCCATGGGGGGGGCTGGTAATCAGCCCCAGCATTTT.

This chain uses TRBV4-1 with TRBJ1-3; TRBD1 aligns across 7 bases. The CDR3 loop spans 14 amino acids. The germline V gene has CDR1 MGHRA and CDR2 YSYEKL. J gave up 3 bases and V 2 bases, and 1 base lay outside the gene matches. Written as DNA, the CDR3 is TGCGCCAGCAGCCAAACAGGGGTTGGAAACACCATATATTTT. Protein product: CASSQTGVGNTIYF.

The CDR3 sequence is CASSQDGGFDYGYTF. In nucleotides, the CDR3 is TGTGCCAGCAGCCAAGACGGAGGTTTTGACTATGGCTACACCTTC. This chain uses TRBV4-2 with TRBJ1-2; D gene ambiguous. The germline CDR1 and CDR2 sequences are LGHNA and YNFKEQ. The ends were cut back, 0 bases at V and 3 bases at J, with 11 bases in the middle. The CDR3 is made up of 15 amino acids.

The chain links TRBV7-9 to TRBJ2-7; TRBD1 aligns across 7 bases. Unmatched junction bases numbered 10, after V lost 5 bases and J lost 3 bases. Per the germline V gene, CDR1 is SEHNR and CDR2 is FQNEAQ (reference sequence). The CDR3 runs to 15 residues. The CDR3 sequence: CASSPLSGQSYEQYF. The DNA of the CDR3 is TGTGCCAGCAGCCCGTTATCGGGACAGAGCTACGAGCAGTACTTC.

The V call is TRBV29-1, the J call TRBJ2-1; D is possibly TRBD1 or TRBD2 (5 bases each). V lost 4 bases and J 5 bases, leaving 18 bases between the germline ends. Germline values: CDR1 SQVTM, CDR2 ANQGSEA. This CDR3 is built from 15 residues. In nucleotides, the CDR3 is TGCAGCGTTGCACATCCGGGACGGGATGACAATGAGCAGTTCTTC. Amino acids: CSVAHPGRDDNEQFF.

The rearrangement uses TRBV4-1 and TRBJ1-5; D gene uncertain. Germline V lookup: CDR1 MGHRA, CDR2 YSYEKL. The CDR3 has 15 residues. V dropped 4 bases and J dropped 1 base, with 11 bases sitting between them. The CDR3 DNA sequence: TGCGCCAGCAGCCCCCCTGATCCGAGCAATCAGCCCCAGCATTTT. Its protein product is CASSPPDPSNQPQHF.

The V and J genes are TRBV28 and TRBJ2-1, with 9 nucleotides matching TRBD2. Germline V lookup: CDR1 MDHEN, CDR2 SYDVKM. CDR3 size: 13 residues. J gave up 8 bases and V 3 bases, and 2 bases lay outside the gene matches. The CDR3 loop reads CASSFSGSYEQFF. In nucleotides, the CDR3 is TGTGCCAGCAGTTTTAGCGGGAGCTATGAGCAGTTCTTC.

This clone was seen just once. The chain has TRBV6-1 and TRBJ1-2; D gene uncertain. CDR1 and CDR2 (germline): MNHNS, SASEGT. V lost 3 bases, J lost 7 bases, and 15 bases lay in between. The CDR3 is made up of 14 amino acids. The CDR3 coding sequence is TGTGCCAGCAGTGATGCGGCGGCCTTTGTTGGCTACACCTTC. Its translation: CASSDAAAFVGYTF.

Concerning this clone: The sample holds other DNA sequences that translate to the same CDR3. The genes are TRBV5-1 and TRBJ2-7; unclear D gene. Germline V gives CDR1 SGHRS, CDR2 YFSETQ. V lost 0 bases to trimming and J lost 3 bases, with 4 bases between them. This CDR3 comprises 12 residues. This CDR3 is CASSLGGYEQYF. In DNA form, the CDR3 reads TGCGCCAGCAGCTTGGGCGGCTACGAGCAGTACTTC.